This T cell receptor (beta chain) stems from a study of follicular helper T cells after annual influenza vaccination. The time point was: 2014-2015 season, pre-vaccination. Adults were given seasonal inactivated influenza vaccine, and blood CD4 subsets were sorted before and after vaccination. No donor had influenza vaccine in the prior 6 months; all lived in the community. Here immunoSEQ multiplex PCR was the method, and the copy in TCRdb shows in-frame clones only, minus some. The sample holds several thousand clones, approximately 80% seen once. The CDR3 extends over 11 amino acids. V lost 4 bases, J lost 6 bases, and 6 bases lay in between. Germline V gene data show CDR1 as SNHLY and CDR2 as FYNNEI.

The sequence was obtained from an adult who received the influenza vaccine. J is TRBJ2-5 and V is TRBV2, with D unclear. The sequences come from CXCR5+ CD38- circulating T follicular helper cells from blood, collected on the day of influenza vaccination. Subset defined: circulating Tfh, non-naive CD4+CXCR5+PD-1+ (ICOS+CD38+ or ICOS-CD38-). The CDR3 spells CASSGVQTQYF. In DNA, the CDR3 is TGTGCCAGCAGTGGCGTGCAGACCCAGTACTTC.